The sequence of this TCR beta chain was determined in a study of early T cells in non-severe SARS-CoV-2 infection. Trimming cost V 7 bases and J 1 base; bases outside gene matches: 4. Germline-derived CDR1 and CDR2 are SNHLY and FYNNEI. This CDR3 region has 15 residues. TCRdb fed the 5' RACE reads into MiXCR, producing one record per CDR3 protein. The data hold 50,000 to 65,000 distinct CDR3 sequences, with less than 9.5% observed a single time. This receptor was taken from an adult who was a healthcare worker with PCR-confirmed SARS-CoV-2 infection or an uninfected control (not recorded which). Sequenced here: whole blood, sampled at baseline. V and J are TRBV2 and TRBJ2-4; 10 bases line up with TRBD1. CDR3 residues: CASMDRGDAKNIQYF. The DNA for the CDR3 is TGTGCCAGCATGGACAGGGGGGATGCCAAAAACATTCAGTACTTC. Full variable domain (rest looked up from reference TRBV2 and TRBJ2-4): EPEVTQTPSHQVTQMGQEVILRCVPISNHLYFYWYRQILGQKVEFLVSFYNNEISEKSEIFDDQFSVERPDGSNFTLKIRSTKLEDSAMYFCASMDRGDAKNIQYFGAGTRLSVL.